What follows are 12 T cell receptor beta chains derived from one specimen sequenced in a study of blood T cell repertoires in COVID-19. Using immunoSEQ multiplex PCR, the repertoire was profiled, and TCRdb retains in-frame clones only, with some absent. The sample has about 230,000 clones, 83% seen once. Sample: peripheral blood. The receptors here all came from a woman between 50 and 59 years old with acute or convalescent COVID-19.

The sample holds a few counts of this clone. The chain uses TRBV19 and TRBJ1-1; 8 positions match TRBD1. V lost 6 bases, J lost 4 bases, and 7 bases stayed unmatched. The CDR3 loop spans 14 amino acids. Germline-derived CDR1 and CDR2 are LNHDA and SQIVND (reference sequence). CDR3 nucleotide sequence: TGTGCCAGTAGCCGACAGGGGCCCGCCACTGAAGCTTTCTTT. This translates into CASSRQGPATEAFF.

The gene calls are TRBV21-1 and TRBJ1-2. TRBV21-1 counts as a pseudogene. There are 13 residues in the CDR3. The CDR3, as DNA: TGTGCCACGCGAAGACGGGGATCCTATGGCTACACCTTC. Translation: CATRRRGSYGYTF.

The chain has TRBV29-1 and TRBJ1-5, with 8 bases identical to TRBD1. The germline CDR1 and CDR2 sequences are SQVTM and ANQGSEA. The V gene end was trimmed by 4 bases and the J gene end by 7 bases; junction bases not matched to a gene: 9. The CDR3 length is 14 residues. CDR3 sequence (DNA): TGCAGCGTTGCAGACAGGGGATCGCGGCAGCCCCAGCATTTT. This codes for CSVADRGSRQPQHF.

The chain recombines TRBV6-5 with TRBJ1-2; a weak D match, TRBD1 (6 bases). CDR1 and CDR2 (germline): MNHEY, SVGAGI. The V end lost 6 bases, the J end lost 5 bases, and 13 bases lay between the germline ends. CDR3 size: 13 residues. The DNA for the CDR3 is TGTGCCAGCAGCGCGAGGGGGAGTTATGGCTACACCTTC. Amino acid sequence: CASSARGSYGYTF.

The chain is built from TRBV10-3 and TRBJ2-3; D is possibly TRBD2 (6 bases). CDR1 is ENHRY and CDR2 is SYGVKD in the germline V gene. The CDR3 totals 16 residues. V lost 1 base to trimming and J lost 2 bases, with 13 bases between them. The DNA for the CDR3 is TGTGCCATCAGTGAGTACTCACGGGAGTACACAGATACGCAGTATTTT. Translating it yields CAISEYSREYTDTQYF.

This rearrangement joins TRBV7-2 to TRBJ2-3; 9 bases are shared with TRBD2. This CDR3 region has 14 residues. V lost 4 bases and J lost 2; bases outside the gene matches: 1. CDR1 SGHTA and CDR2 FQGNSA come from the germline V gene. The CDR3 bases are TGTGCCAGCAGCTCGGGACTAGCCACAGATACGCAGTATTTT. Translating gives CASSSGLATDTQYF. The variable domain in full, completed from reference TRBV7-2 and TRBJ2-3, reads GAGVSQSPSNKVTEKGKDVELRCDPISGHTALYWYRQSLGQGLEFLIYFQGNSAPDKSGLPSDRFSAERTGGSVSTLTIQRTQQEDSAVYLCASSSGLATDTQYFGPGTRLTVL.

The chain recombines TRBV2 with TRBJ2-2; D is undetermined. The CDR3 spans 12 residues. V lost 4 bases and J 4 bases, leaving 4 bases between the germline ends. Germline CDR1 reads SNHLY; CDR2 reads FYNNEI. In nucleotides, the CDR3 is TGTGCCAGCAGTGTCGGCACCGGGGAGCTGTTTTTT. As protein: CASSVGTGELFF.

J is TRBJ2-7 and V is TRBV4-2; 9 nucleotides match TRBD2. Germline values: CDR1 LGHNA, CDR2 YNFKEQ. V shed 0 bases, J shed 4 bases, and the junction held 7 bases outside the gene matches. The length of the CDR3 is 16 residues. The CDR3 loop is CASSQEQAGGGYEQYF. The CDR3 DNA reads TGTGCCAGCAGCCAAGAACAAGCGGGAGGTGGGTACGAGCAGTACTTC.

This chain uses TRBV3-1 (or the pseudogene TRBV3-2) with TRBJ1-1, with D unclear. CDR3 length equals 14 residues. Looked up from germline, CDR1 is LGHDT and CDR2 is YNNKEL (reference sequence). Trimming removed 0 bases at V and 0 bases at J, with 5 bases between. DNA of the CDR3: TGTGCCAGCAGCCAAGATATATTGAACACTGAAGCTTTCTTT. This encodes CASSQDILNTEAFF.

This clone showed up just once. This chain joins TRBV27 and TRBJ2-1; no firm D call. Deletions cut 6 bases from V and 4 bases from J, with 4 bases between. This CDR3 region has 11 residues. Germline loops: CDR1 MNHEY, CDR2 SMNVEV (reference sequence). CDR3 nucleotide sequence: TGTGCCAGCAGACGGTACAATGAGCAGTTCTTC. Amino acid sequence: CASRRYNEQFF.

The chain recombines TRBV7-8 with TRBJ1-5; 8 positions agree with TRBD1. CDR3 size: 15 residues. Looked up from germline, CDR1 is SGHVS and CDR2 is FQNEAQ. Trimming at V came to 6 bases and at J to 7 bases, leaving 11 bases not matched to a gene. CDR3 in DNA: TGTGCCAGCAGTGGGGGGCAGGGGGCAGGACAGCCCCAGCATTTT. Encoded protein: CASSGGQGAGQPQHF.

This chain joins TRBV19 and TRBJ2-2, with D possibly matching TRBD1 (5 bases). Germline V gene lookup returns CDR1 LNHDA and CDR2 SQIVND (reference sequence). The CDR3 has 16 amino acids. V was shortened by 7 bases and J by 1 base, with 16 bases between the two germline ends. CDR3 bases: TGTGCCAGTACCGATTGGTCAGGGCGGAACACCGGGGAGCTGTTTTTT. The encoded protein is CASTDWSGRNTGELFF. Using reference TRBV19 and TRBJ2-2 for the parts outside the CDR3, the full variable domain is DGGITQSPKYLFRKEGQNVTLSCEQNLNHDAMYWYRQDPGQGLRLIYYSQIVNDFQKGDIAEGYSVSREKKESFPLTVTSAQKNPTAFYLCASTDWSGRNTGELFFGEGSRLTVL.